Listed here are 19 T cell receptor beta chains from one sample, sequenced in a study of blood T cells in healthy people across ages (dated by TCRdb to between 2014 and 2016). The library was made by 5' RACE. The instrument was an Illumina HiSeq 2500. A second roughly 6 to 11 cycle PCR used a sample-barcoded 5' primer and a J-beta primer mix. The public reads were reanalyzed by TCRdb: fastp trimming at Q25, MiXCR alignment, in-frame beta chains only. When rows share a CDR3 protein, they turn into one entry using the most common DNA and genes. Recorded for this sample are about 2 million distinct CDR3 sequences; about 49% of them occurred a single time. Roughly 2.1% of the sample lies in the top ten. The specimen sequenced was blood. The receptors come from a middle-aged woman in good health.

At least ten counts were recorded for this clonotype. DNA for the CDR3: TGTGCCAGCAGCTCCGACAGGGGGCTGGAGACCCAGTACTTC. Its protein is CASSSDRGLETQYF. This chain links TRBV7-2 with TRBJ2-5; TRBD1 aligns across 10 bases. The trim removed 4 bases at V and 5 bases at J, leaving 4 bases unmatched. The germline CDR1 and CDR2 sequences are SGHTA and FQGNSA. The CDR3 totals 14 residues.

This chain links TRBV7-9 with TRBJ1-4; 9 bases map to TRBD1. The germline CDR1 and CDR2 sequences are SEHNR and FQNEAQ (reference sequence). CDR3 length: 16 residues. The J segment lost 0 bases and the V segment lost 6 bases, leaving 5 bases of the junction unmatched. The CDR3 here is CASRGQGTATNEKLFF. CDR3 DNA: TGTGCCAGCAGAGGACAGGGGACCGCAACTAATGAAAAACTGTTTTTT.

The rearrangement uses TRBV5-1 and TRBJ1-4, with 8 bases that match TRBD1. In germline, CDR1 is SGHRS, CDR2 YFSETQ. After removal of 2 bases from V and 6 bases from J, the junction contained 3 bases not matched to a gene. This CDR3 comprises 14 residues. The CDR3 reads CASSFGQGHEKLFF. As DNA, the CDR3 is TGCGCCAGCAGCTTCGGACAGGGCCATGAAAAACTGTTTTTT.

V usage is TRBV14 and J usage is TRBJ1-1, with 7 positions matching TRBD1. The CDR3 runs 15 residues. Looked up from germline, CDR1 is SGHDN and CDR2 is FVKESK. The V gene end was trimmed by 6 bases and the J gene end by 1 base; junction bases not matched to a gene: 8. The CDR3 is CASRYLTGRNTEAFF. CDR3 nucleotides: TGTGCCAGCAGATATTTGACAGGGAGGAACACTGAAGCTTTCTTT.

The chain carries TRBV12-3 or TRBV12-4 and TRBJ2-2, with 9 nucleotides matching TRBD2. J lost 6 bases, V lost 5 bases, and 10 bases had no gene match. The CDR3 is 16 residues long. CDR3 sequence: CASSVGSGGRAGELFF. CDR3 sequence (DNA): TGTGCCAGCAGTGTAGGCTCTGGCGGGAGGGCCGGGGAGCTGTTTTTT.

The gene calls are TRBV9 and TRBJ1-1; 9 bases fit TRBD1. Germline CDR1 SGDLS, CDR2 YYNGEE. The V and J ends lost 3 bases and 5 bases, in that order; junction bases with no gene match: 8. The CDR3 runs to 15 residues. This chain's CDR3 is CASSGKQGASTEAFF. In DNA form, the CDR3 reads TGTGCCAGCAGCGGAAAACAGGGGGCTAGTACTGAAGCTTTCTTT. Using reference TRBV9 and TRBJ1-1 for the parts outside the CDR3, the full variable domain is DSGVTQTPKHLITATGQRVTLRCSPRSGDLSVYWYQQSLDQGLQFLIQYYNGEERAKGNILERFSAQQFPDLHSELNLSSLELGDSALYFCASSGKQGASTEAFFGQGTRLTVV.

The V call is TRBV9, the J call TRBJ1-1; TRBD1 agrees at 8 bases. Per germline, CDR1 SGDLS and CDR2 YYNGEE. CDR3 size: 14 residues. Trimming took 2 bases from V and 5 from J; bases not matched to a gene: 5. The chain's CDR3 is CASSVTGERTEAFF. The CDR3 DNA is TGTGCCAGCAGCGTGACAGGGGAAAGGACTGAAGCTTTCTTT.

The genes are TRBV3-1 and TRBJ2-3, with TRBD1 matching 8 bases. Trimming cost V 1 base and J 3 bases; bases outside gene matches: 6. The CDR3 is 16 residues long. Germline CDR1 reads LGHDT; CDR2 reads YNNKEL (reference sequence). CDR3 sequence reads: CASSQVQGAATDTQYF. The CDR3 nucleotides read TGTGCCAGCAGCCAAGTCCAGGGGGCCGCGACAGATACGCAGTATTTT.

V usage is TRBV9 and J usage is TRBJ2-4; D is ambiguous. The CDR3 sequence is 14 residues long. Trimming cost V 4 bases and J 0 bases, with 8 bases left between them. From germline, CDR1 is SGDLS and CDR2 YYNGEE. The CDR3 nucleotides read TGTGCCAGCAGCCCGGCGGTAGCCAAAAACATTCAGTACTTC. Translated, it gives CASSPAVAKNIQYF.

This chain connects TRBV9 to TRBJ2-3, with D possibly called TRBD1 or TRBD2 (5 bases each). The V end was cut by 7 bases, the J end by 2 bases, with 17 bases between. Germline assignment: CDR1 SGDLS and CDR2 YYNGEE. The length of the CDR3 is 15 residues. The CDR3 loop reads CASDGAVSNTDTQYF. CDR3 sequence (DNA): TGTGCCAGCGACGGGGCGGTGTCTAACACAGATACGCAGTATTTT.

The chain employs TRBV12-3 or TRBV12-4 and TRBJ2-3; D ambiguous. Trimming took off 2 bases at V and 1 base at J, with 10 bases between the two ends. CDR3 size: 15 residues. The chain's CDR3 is CASSLMVAGTDTQYF. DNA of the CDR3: TGTGCCAGCAGTTTAATGGTGGCAGGCACAGATACGCAGTATTTT.

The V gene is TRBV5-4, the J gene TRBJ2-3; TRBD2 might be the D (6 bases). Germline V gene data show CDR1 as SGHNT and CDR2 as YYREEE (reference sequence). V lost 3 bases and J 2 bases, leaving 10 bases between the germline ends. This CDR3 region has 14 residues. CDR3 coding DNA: TGTGCCAGCAGCTGGAGGGACCCCACAGATACGCAGTATTTT. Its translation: CASSWRDPTDTQYF.

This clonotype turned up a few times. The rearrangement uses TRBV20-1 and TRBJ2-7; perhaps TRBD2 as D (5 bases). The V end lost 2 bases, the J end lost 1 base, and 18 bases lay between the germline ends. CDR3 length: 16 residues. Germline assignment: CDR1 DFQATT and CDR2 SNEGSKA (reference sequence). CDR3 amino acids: CSARLLTSASSYEQYF. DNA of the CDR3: TGCAGTGCTAGACTCCTAACTAGTGCAAGTTCCTACGAGCAGTACTTC.

The CDR3 DNA reads TGCAGTGCTAGAGATCTCTCCCGGCCAACCTATGGCTACACCTTC. It yields the protein CSARDLSRPTYGYTF. The rearrangement uses TRBV20-1 and TRBJ1-2; D unresolved. Germline values: CDR1 DFQATT, CDR2 SNEGSKA (reference sequence). The V end was cut by 0 bases, the J end by 4 bases, with 15 bases between. The CDR3 runs to 15 residues.

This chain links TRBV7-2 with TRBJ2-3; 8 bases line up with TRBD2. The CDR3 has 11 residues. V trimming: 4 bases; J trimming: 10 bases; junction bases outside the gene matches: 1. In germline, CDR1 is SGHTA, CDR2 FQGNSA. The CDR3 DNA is TGTGCCAGCAGCTCGACTAGCGCGCAGTATTTT. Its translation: CASSSTSAQYF.

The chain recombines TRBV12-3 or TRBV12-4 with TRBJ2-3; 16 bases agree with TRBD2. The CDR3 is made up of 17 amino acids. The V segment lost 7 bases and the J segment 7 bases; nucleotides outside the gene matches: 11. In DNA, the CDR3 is TGTGCCAGCATCCCCGGGACTAGCGGGGGGGCAGGGAATACGCAGTATTTT. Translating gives CASIPGTSGGAGNTQYF.

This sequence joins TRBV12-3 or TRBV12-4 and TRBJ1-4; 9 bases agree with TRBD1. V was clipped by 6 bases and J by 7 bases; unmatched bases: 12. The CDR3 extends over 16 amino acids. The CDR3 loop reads CASSTHRDRVAEKLFF. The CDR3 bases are TGTGCCAGCAGCACCCACCGGGACAGGGTTGCTGAAAAACTGTTTTTT.

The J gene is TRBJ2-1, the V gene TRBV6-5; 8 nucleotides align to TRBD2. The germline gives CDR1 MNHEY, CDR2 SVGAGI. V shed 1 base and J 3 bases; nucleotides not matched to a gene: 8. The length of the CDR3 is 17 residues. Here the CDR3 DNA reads TGTGCCAGCAGTTACTTAGCCGAAAGCGGGGGCTACAATGAGCAGTTCTTC. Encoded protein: CASSYLAESGGYNEQFF.

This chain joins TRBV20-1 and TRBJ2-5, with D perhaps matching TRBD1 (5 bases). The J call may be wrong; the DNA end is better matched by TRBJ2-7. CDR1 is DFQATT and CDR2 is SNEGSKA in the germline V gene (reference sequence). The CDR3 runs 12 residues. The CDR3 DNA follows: TGCAGTGCTAGCGGGCAGGGCAACGAGCAGTACTTC. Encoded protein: CSASGQGNEQYF.